The text below deals with one T cell receptor (beta chain). Per the authors' pipeline: Estimates of nucleated cell counts were drawn from the amplification of reference gene primers. Produced via immunoSEQ multiplex PCR; TCRdb's table is partial and in-frame only. The D gene and trimming were derived from the DNA, and the V and J assignments and clone size from that table. This table has about 280,000 clones, around 85% appearing once. This CDR3 is built from 12 residues. Germline lookup yields CDR1 SGHRS and CDR2 YFSETQ. With 4 bases removed from V and 4 bases from J, the gap between germline ends came to 9 bases. This sample was taken from a study of blood T cell repertoires in COVID-19. About the study: Sample material is recorded as cDNA or gDNA derived from T cells, B-cell-depleted T cells, or PBMCs.

The genes are TRBV5-1 and TRBJ2-7; D perhaps matches TRBD1 (6 bases). Sample: peripheral blood. The source of this sequence is a middle-aged man with active or convalescent COVID-19. The CDR3 spells CASSPTGYEQYF. CDR3 coding DNA: TGCGCCAGCAGCCCTACAGGGTACGAGCAGTACTTC.